This TCR beta chain was captured by sequencing in a study of T cell changes during pregnancy in multiple sclerosis. Sequencing used immunoSEQ multiplex PCR; TCRdb keeps in-frame clones, though not all of them. The sample yields around 19,000 clones, 88% seen once. This CDR3 spans 14 amino acids. V shed 6 bases and J shed 2 bases, with 13 bases lying between them. CDR1 is MNHEY and CDR2 is SVGAGI in the germline V gene. This clone was seen only a few times. The sequenced sample was CD8+ T cells from peripheral blood mononuclear cells, obtained after pregnancy. The TCR originated in a female donor in good health, enrolled as a control in a pregnancy study. The rearrangement joins TRBV6-5 to TRBJ1-2; TRBD1 is a possible D gene (6 bases). Here the CDR3 DNA reads TGTGCCAGCAGCTTACAGGGTCTGAACTATGGCTACACCTTC. This sequence encodes CASSLQGLNYGYTF.